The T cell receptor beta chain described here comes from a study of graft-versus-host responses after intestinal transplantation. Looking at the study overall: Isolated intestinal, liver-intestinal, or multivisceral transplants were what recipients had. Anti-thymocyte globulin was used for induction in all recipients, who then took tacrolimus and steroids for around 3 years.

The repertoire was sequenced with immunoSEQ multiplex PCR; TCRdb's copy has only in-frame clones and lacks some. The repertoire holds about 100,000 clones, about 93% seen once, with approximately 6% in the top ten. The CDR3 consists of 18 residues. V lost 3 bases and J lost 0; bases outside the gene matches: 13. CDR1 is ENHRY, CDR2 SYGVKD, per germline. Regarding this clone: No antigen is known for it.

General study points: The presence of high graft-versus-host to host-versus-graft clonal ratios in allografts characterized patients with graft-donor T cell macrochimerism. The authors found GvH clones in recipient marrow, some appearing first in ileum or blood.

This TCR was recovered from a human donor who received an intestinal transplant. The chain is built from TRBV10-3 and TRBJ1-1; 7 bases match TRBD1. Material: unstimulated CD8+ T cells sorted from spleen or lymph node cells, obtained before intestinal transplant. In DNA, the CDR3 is TGTGCCATCAGTGACCAACACGTAGGGGGCAGAATGAACACTGAAGCTTTCTTT. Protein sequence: CAISDQHVGGRMNTEAFF.